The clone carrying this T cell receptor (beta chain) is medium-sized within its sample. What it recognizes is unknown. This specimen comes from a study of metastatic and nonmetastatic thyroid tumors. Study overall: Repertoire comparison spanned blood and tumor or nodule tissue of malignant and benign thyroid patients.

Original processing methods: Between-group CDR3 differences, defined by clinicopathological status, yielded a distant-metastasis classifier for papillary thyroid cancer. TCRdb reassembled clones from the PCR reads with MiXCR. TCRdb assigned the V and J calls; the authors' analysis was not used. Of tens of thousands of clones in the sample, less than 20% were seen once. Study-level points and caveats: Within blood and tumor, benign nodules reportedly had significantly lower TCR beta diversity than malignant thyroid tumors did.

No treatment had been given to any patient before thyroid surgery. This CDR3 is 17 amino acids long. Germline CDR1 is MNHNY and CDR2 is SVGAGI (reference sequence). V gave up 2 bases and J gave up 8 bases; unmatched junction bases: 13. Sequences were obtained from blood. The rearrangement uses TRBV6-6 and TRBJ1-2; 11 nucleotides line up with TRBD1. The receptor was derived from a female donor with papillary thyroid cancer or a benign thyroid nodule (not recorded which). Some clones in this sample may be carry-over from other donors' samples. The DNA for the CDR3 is TGTGCCAGCAGTTACCGTGGGGACAGGGGGGAGCTTGGGGGCTACACCTTC. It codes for CASSYRGDRGELGGYTF.